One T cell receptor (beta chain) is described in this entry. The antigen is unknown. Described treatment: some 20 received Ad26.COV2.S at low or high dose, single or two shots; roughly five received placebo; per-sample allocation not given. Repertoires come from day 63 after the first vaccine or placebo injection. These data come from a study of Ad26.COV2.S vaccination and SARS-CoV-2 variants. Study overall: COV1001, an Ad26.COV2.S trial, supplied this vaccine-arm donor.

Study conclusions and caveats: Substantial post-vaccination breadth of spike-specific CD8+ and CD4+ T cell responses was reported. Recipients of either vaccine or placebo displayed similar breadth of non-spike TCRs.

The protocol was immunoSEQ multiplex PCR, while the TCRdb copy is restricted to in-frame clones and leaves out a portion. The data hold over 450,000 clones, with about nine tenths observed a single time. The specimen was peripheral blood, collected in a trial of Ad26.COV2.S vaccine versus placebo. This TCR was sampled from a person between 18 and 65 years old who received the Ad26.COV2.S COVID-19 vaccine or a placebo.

CDR3 DNA sequence: TGTGCCAGCAGTCAAATACCGGGACTAGCGGTAAACAATGAGCAGTTCTTC. As protein: CASSQIPGLAVNNEQFF. The chain recombines TRBV27 with TRBJ2-1; 11 nucleotides line up with TRBD2. Germline V gene sequence: CDR1 MNHEY, CDR2 SMNVEV (reference sequence). V shed 5 bases and J 5 bases; nucleotides not matched to a gene: 11. The CDR3 contains 17 residues.